This T cell receptor beta chain emerged from a study of neurological immune-mediated disorders. Points from the study as a whole: Sharing of CDR3 amino acid sequences among expanded clones across subjects was absent, suggesting private repertoires in all groups.

The time point was: longitudinal time-point 3. PBMCs stored at -80 C, numbering 2 million, were the origin of the unsorted libraries. Over 160 million TCR-beta sequences from 15-18 subjects were obtained in each sequencing run. TCRdb redid the calling of the 5' RACE reads with MiXCR, one entry per CDR3 protein. The sample holds over 90,000 distinct CDR3 sequences, approximately 11% seen once. The V gene's germline CDR1 is DFQATT and CDR2 SNEGSKA (reference sequence). The length of the CDR3 is 16 residues. Losses at the gene ends were 6 bases for V and 1 base for J; bases not matched to a gene: 11. Many counts were recorded for this clonotype. Its target is unknown.

This TCR was sampled from a female donor with HTLV-1-associated myelopathy (HAM/TSP). What was sequenced was PBMCs. V and J are TRBV20-1 and TRBJ1-1, with 10 bases identical to TRBD1. This CDR3 is CSASPGTGAGNTEAFF. The CDR3, as DNA: TGCAGTGCCAGTCCCGGGACAGGGGCGGGGAACACTGAAGCTTTCTTT.